These 10 T cell receptor beta chains share one sample of origin, sequenced in a study of T cell changes during pregnancy in multiple sclerosis. Clones were read by immunoSEQ multiplex PCR, and TCRdb kept only the in-frame ones, dropping some. The data contain over 80,000 clones, about nine tenths of them singletons. The source was peripheral blood, collected in the second trimester of pregnancy. Receptors originate from a female donor in good health, enrolled as a control in a pregnancy study.

V is TRBV5-1 and J is TRBJ1-1; D is ambiguous. V lost 0 bases and J lost 2, with 8 bases in between. The CDR3 is made up of 14 amino acids. Germline CDR1 reads SGHRS; CDR2 reads YFSETQ. The CDR3 here is CASSLALGNTEAFF. The CDR3 DNA is TGCGCCAGCAGCTTGGCGCTAGGTAACACTGAAGCTTTCTTT.

The V and J genes are TRBV6-5 and TRBJ1-6, with D perhaps matching TRBD1 (6 bases). Trimming stripped 7 bases from V and 5 bases from J, with 15 bases between. There are 15 residues in the CDR3. Germline V gene data show CDR1 as MNHEY and CDR2 as SVGAGI. CDR3 coding DNA: TGTGCCAGCACTGGAGACAGGCTCCATAATTCACCCCTCCACTTT. Protein: CASTGDRLHNSPLHF.

The chain's CDR3 is CASSLAGGGGYTF. The DNA for the CDR3 is TGCGCCAGCAGCTTGGCGGGGGGCGGAGGCTACACCTTC. V usage is TRBV5-1 and J usage is TRBJ1-2, with D possibly TRBD1 on 6 matching bases. The V gene's germline CDR1 is SGHRS and CDR2 YFSETQ. CDR3 length: 13 residues. The V gene lost 0 bases and the J gene lost 8 bases, with 11 bases spanning the gap. Together with reference TRBV5-1 and TRBJ1-2, the CDR3 gives the full variable domain: KAGVTQTPRYLIKTRGQQVTLSCSPISGHRSVSWYQQTPGQGLQFLFEYFSETQRNKGNFPGRFSGRQFSNSRSEMNVSTLELGDSALYLCASSLAGGGGYTFGSGTRLTVV.

The gene calls are TRBV27 and TRBJ2-3; D is uncertain. V was cut by 2 bases and J by 4 bases, with 7 bases left in between. Looked up from germline, CDR1 is MNHEY and CDR2 is SMNVEV (reference sequence). The CDR3 runs to 13 residues. CDR3 residues: CASSLERADTQYF. For the CDR3, the DNA is TGTGCCAGCAGTTTAGAGAGAGCAGATACGCAGTATTTT.

The chain is built from TRBV2 and TRBJ2-7, with D maybe TRBD1 (5 bases). This CDR3 has 15 residues. V was shortened by 2 bases and J by 5 bases, with 16 bases between the two germline ends. Germline assignment: CDR1 SNHLY and CDR2 FYNNEI. The CDR3 nucleotides are TGTGCCAGCAGTGAATGGAACCTAGGGGAAGACGAGCAGTACTTC. It specifies CASSEWNLGEDEQYF.

The chain combines TRBV5-4 with TRBJ1-5; the D is unclear. With 0 bases removed from V and 1 base from J, the gap between germline ends came to 5 bases. The germline V gene has CDR1 SGHNT and CDR2 YYREEE (reference sequence). The CDR3 sequence is 14 residues long. The CDR3 reads CASSLVGSNQPQHF. The CDR3 bases are TGTGCCAGCAGCTTGGTGGGCAGCAATCAGCCCCAGCATTTT.

The V call is TRBV5-4, the J call TRBJ2-2; 12 bases are shared with TRBD2. Losses at the gene ends were 1 base for V and 6 bases for J; bases not matched to a gene: 10. The V gene's germline CDR1 is SGHNT and CDR2 YYREEE (reference sequence). The CDR3 is 18 residues long. CDR3 coding DNA: TGTGCCAGCAGCTTGCTGACTAGCGGGAGAAGATCGTCCGGGGAGCTGTTTTTT. Its translation is CASSLLTSGRRSSGELFF.

This clone was seen only a few times. V and J are TRBV5-1 and TRBJ1-6; TRBD1 is a possible D gene (6 bases). V lost 2 bases, J lost 7 bases, and 7 bases lay in between. CDR3 length: 13 amino acids. Germline values: CDR1 SGHRS, CDR2 YFSETQ. CDR3 residues: CASSLRGNSPLHF. CDR3 DNA: TGCGCCAGCAGCTTAAGGGGGAATTCACCCCTCCACTTT.

The V and J genes are TRBV2 and TRBJ2-1; maybe TRBD2 (6 bases). Trimming removed 11 bases from V and 2 bases from J, with 22 bases in between. Germline CDR1 is SNHLY and CDR2 is FYNNEI. This CDR3 contains 16 residues. The CDR3 DNA is TGTGCCTCCCCAGGGATCGCGGGGTATCCCTACAATGAGCAGTTCTTC. Amino acids: CASPGIAGYPYNEQFF.

The chain carries TRBV6-1 and TRBJ1-3, with 7 bases identical to TRBD1. Germline V lookup: CDR1 MNHNS, CDR2 SASEGT. With V trimmed by 8 bases and J by 0 bases, 4 bases remained unmatched. The CDR3 spans 14 residues. The CDR3 DNA follows: TGTGCCAGCGCTCAGGGGGTCTCTGGAAACACCATATATTTT. It codes for CASAQGVSGNTIYF.